Each of the 10 T cell receptor beta chains below was sequenced from the same sample in a study of blood T cell repertoires in COVID-19. TCRdb's copy holds only in-frame clones and misses some; the assay was immunoSEQ multiplex PCR. The sample contains 80,000 to 90,000 clones, around 85% of which appear only once. The sequencing sample was made of peripheral blood. The receptors here all came from a woman older than 75 with COVID-19, enrolled during active disease.

V and J are TRBV5-4 and TRBJ2-3; D perhaps matches TRBD2 (6 bases). Trimming stripped 3 bases from V and 1 base from J, with 15 bases between. The CDR3 runs to 16 residues. Per the germline V gene, CDR1 is SGHNT and CDR2 is YYREEE (reference sequence). In nucleotides, the CDR3 is TGTGCCAGCAGCTCCCGGGGGTTAGCGCGCACAGATACGCAGTATTTT. Its protein product is CASSSRGLARTDTQYF.

This chain links TRBV14 with TRBJ2-7, with D maybe TRBD1 (6 bases). The CDR3 length is 15 residues. Per germline, CDR1 SGHDN and CDR2 FVKESK. The germline V and J ends were trimmed by 2 bases and 0 bases, with 11 bases remaining between them. The CDR3, as DNA: TGTGCCAGCAGCCAAACCGGGACACTCTCCTACGAGCAGTACTTC. Its protein product is CASSQTGTLSYEQYF.

This chain uses TRBV6-2 or TRBV6-3 with TRBJ2-1; TRBD2 aligns across 12 bases. This CDR3 comprises 18 residues. Looked up from germline, CDR1 is MNHEY and CDR2 is SVGEGT. After removal of 6 bases from V and 3 bases from J, the junction contained 12 bases not matched to a gene. CDR3 amino acids: CASRPSSGGELDYNEQFF. CDR3 nucleotides: TGTGCCAGCAGACCTTCTAGCGGGGGGGAACTGGACTACAATGAGCAGTTCTTC.

This sequence joins TRBV6-6 and TRBJ2-5, with 12 nucleotides matching TRBD2. The V gene end was trimmed by 5 bases and the J gene end by 5 bases; junction bases not matched to a gene: 6. The CDR3 runs to 15 residues. Looked up from germline, CDR1 is MNHNY and CDR2 is SVGAGI (reference sequence). DNA for the CDR3: TGTGCCAGCAGTCCACTAGCGGGAGGTGGTGAGACCCAGTACTTC. Protein sequence: CASSPLAGGGETQYF.

The chain carries TRBV10-3 and TRBJ2-3; D gene uncertain. V lost 10 bases and J lost 0, with 8 bases in between. The CDR3 loop spans 12 amino acids. Per the germline V gene, CDR1 is ENHRY and CDR2 is SYGVKD. The CDR3 DNA follows: TGTGCCACCCTGGGCAGCACAGATACGCAGTATTTT. Translation: CATLGSTDTQYF.

The chain recombines TRBV4-2 with TRBJ2-3; 7 bases fit TRBD2. This CDR3 is 18 amino acids long. The germline gives CDR1 LGHNA, CDR2 YNFKEQ. The V segment lost 3 bases and the J segment 2 bases; nucleotides outside the gene matches: 14. The CDR3 here is CASSHPRGREGSTDTQYF. The DNA of the CDR3 is TGTGCCAGCAGCCATCCTCGGGGGAGGGAGGGATCCACAGATACGCAGTATTTT.

The V call is TRBV27, the J call TRBJ2-7, with no clear D. The CDR3 has 10 amino acids. V lost 8 bases and J 4 bases, leaving 6 bases between the germline ends. The germline gives CDR1 MNHEY, CDR2 SMNVEV (reference sequence). The CDR3 nucleotides are TGTGCCAGCGGCAATTACGAGCAGTACTTC. Amino acids: CASGNYEQYF.

A single count supports this clone. This chain links TRBV6-5 with TRBJ2-3, with 9 nucleotides matching TRBD2. V was clipped by 7 bases and J by 6 bases; unmatched bases: 11. This CDR3 region has 15 residues. The germline CDR1 and CDR2 sequences are MNHEY and SVGAGI. This CDR3 is CASTPTSGVVDTQYF. CDR3 DNA sequence: TGTGCCAGCACCCCGACTAGCGGAGTCGTTGATACGCAGTATTTT.

CDR3 DNA sequence: TGTGCCAGCAGTTTCAGGGGGAACACTGAAGCTTTCTTT. Residues: CASSFRGNTEAFF. This sequence joins TRBV12-3 or TRBV12-4 and TRBJ1-1; maybe TRBD1 (6 bases). Trimming removed 3 bases from V and 1 base from J, with 6 bases in between. CDR3 size: 13 residues.

This clone was detected once. The genes are TRBV2 and TRBJ2-5; 12 bases match TRBD2. Germline V gene sequence: CDR1 SNHLY, CDR2 FYNNEI. V was clipped by 1 base and J by 13 bases; unmatched bases: 7. The CDR3 sequence is 14 residues long. The CDR3 DNA is TGTGCCAGCAGTGAAGGCCTAGCGGGGGGGCTCCTGTACTTC. It encodes CASSEGLAGGLLYF.